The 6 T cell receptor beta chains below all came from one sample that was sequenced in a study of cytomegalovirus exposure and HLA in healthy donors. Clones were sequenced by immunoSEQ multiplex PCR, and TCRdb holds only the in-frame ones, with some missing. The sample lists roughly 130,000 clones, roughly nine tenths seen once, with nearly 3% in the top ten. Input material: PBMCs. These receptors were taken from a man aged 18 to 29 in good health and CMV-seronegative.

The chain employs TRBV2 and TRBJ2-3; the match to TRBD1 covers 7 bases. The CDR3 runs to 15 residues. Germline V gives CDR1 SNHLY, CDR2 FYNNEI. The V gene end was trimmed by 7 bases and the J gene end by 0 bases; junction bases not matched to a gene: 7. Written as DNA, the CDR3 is TGTGCCAGCATTCCCGGACAGGCTAGCACAGATACGCAGTATTTT. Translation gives CASIPGQASTDTQYF.

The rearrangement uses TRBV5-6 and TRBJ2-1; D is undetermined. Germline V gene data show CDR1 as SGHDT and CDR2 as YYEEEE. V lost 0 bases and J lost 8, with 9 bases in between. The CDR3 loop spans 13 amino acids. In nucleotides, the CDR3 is TGTGCCAGCAGCTTGGGAGCGTCGCATGAGCAGTTCTTC. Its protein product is CASSLGASHEQFF.

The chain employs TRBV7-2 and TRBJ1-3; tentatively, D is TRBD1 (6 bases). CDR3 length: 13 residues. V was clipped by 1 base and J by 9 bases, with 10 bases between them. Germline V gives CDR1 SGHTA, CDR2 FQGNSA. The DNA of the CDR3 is TGTGCCAGCAGCTTAGGACAGGCTCCCACCATATATTTT. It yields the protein CASSLGQAPTIYF.

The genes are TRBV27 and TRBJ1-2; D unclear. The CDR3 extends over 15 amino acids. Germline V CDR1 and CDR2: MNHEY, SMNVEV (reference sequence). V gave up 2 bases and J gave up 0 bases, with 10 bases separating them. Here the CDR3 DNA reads TGTGCCAGCAGTTTAACCCCCACAGCTAACTATGGCTACACCTTC. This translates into CASSLTPTANYGYTF.

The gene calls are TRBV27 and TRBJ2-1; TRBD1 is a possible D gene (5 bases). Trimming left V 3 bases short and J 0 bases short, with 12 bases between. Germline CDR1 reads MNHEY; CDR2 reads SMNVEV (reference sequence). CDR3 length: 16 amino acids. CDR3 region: CASSLVRTFSYNEQFF. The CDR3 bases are TGTGCCAGCAGTTTGGTCAGGACATTCTCCTACAATGAGCAGTTCTTC.

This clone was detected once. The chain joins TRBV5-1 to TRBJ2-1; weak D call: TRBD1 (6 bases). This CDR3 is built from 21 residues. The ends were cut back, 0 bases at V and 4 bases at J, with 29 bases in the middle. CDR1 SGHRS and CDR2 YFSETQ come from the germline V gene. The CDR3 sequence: CASSLVGVTLAVQGFYNEQFF. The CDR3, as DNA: TGCGCCAGCAGCTTGGTTGGAGTTACCCTAGCAGTTCAGGGGTTTTACAATGAGCAGTTCTTC.